This T cell receptor (beta chain) was identified during a study of CD8+ T cells in alopecia areata (dated by TCRdb to the late 2010s). Context from the whole study: The treated patients, all with moderate-to-severe alopecia areata, were enrolled in an open-label pilot trial of oral tofacitinib given at 5 to 10 mg twice daily. Patients stayed on tofacitinib for 6 to 18 months and then had 6 months of follow-up off drug so that delayed response and recurrence could be assessed. For the treated patients, the SALT score, which quantifies what percentage of scalp surface area is affected, served as the measure of disease severity. To study T cell clonal expansion in alopecia areata, the researchers applied high-throughput TCRbeta sequencing to both the C3H/HeJ mouse model and human patients. On the human side, TCRbeta sequencing was run on scalp tissue and on sorted CD4+ and CD8+ peripheral blood T cells from healthy controls and from alopecia areata patients with either patchy or totalis/universalis disease. Biopsies were taken from tofacitinib-treated patients at baseline and at 4 and 24 weeks of treatment, and a later scalp biopsy was taken in several of the tofacitinib-treated patients. Clonality in the scalp was compared among normal scalp (n=4), patchy alopecia areata scalp (n=8), and alopecia totalis/universalis scalp (n=8). RNA came from the PAXgene miRNA kit for fixed scalp, the miRNeasy kit for PBMCs, and the RNeasy kit for mouse skin. Amplification of TCRbeta CDR3 regions was done by immunoSEQ multiplex PCR using 35 Vbeta forward primers and 13 Jbeta reverse primers.

Trimming removed 0 bases from V and 2 bases from J, leaving 11 bases between the germline ends. The germline V gene yields LGHNA for CDR1 and YNFKEQ for CDR2. Reading from cysteine to phenylalanine, the CDR3 counts 17 amino acids. Only CDR3 DNA is held: 51 bases, read in frame from base 1. This specimen's time point label, interpreted: more than 3 weeks on oral tofacitinib. The sample's treatment or condition label, decoded: oral pan-JAK inhibitor, 5-10 mg twice daily. Lesional scalp punch biopsies and peripheral blood were collected from alopecia areata patients. PBMCs were isolated by density centrifugation and stained for CD3, CD4 and CD8, and CD4+ and CD8+ T cells were sorted on a FACSAria. A remark on this clone: Its antigen has not been determined. The input lacks base qualities; no much larger clone sits a single base away.

General findings and caveats noted by the study authors: Compared with normal scalp, lesional scalp, particularly in alopecia totalis/universalis, had higher clonality and more expanded CD8+ clones, which suggests antigenic drive. Unlike mouse skin, where gammadelta T cells dominate, normal human skin contains resident alphabeta T cells that get sequenced too, which complicates analysis of the scalp TCR repertoire. Tofacitinib significantly lowered scalp clonality and the number of expanded CD8+ clones among the top 100 scalp clones. Because the treated cohort was small and had only one nonresponder, larger studies are needed to examine links between baseline CD8+ expansion and response. TCR sequences shared between patients were less clear than in mice, possibly partly because of HLA diversity in the patient population. During tofacitinib treatment, many expanded lesional clones remained in scalp and blood, and this persistence may partly explain relapse after treatment is stopped.

Libraries were built with the immunoSEQ multiplex PCR assay. To provide template for TCR sequencing, every sample had RNA extracted and reverse transcribed into cDNA. First-strand cDNA was synthesized with SuperScript III using a 2:1 mix of oligo-dT and random hexamers. Amplification bias was assessed with a synthetic immune receptor repertoire, and residual bias was removed computationally. For the original study's pipeline: Raw reads were preprocessed for error removal, and CDR3 was defined according to IMGT conventions as running from the conserved cysteine to phenylalanine. Clonality was calculated as 1 minus Shannon entropy normalized by log2 of the number of productive unique TCRs. CD4 or CD8 identity of scalp clones was inferred by cross-referencing scalp TCRbeta sequences with sorted blood CD4 and CD8 repertoires. Drawn from immuneACCESS, this table holds only the in-frame rearrangements with V and J called that TCRdb kept. Clones are partly lost; checked studies trace under half to an unresolved V gene and leave the rest unexplained. The V and J calls and clone size are taken from that table; D and trimming were inferred from the DNA. The sample table contains 150,000 to 200,000 clones; only one count was recorded for more than 55% of them. The ten largest clones add up to less than 3.5% of the sample.

Sequencing used CD4+ T cells sorted from blood, obtained at week 4, from a patient treated with tofacitinib. Recombination joined TRBV4-2 with TRBJ2-6, and the D gene may be TRBD1, 5 bases matching. The origin of this receptor is a human donor with alopecia areata. The DNA reads as follows: TGTGCCAGCAGCCAAGATTTCAGGGCGGCTGGGGCCAACGTCCTGACTTTC. It encodes CASSQDFRAAGANVLTF.